This TCR beta chain appears in the sequencing data of a study of blood T cells in healthy people across ages. Study-level information: T cells yielded about one barcoded beta molecule per two cells through template switching.

Through a sample-barcoded 5' primer and a J-beta primer mix, a second PCR was run for about 6 to 12 cycles. TCRdb reprocessed the 5' RACE reads via MiXCR and lists one record per CDR3 protein. The profile shows 700,000 or so distinct CDR3 sequences, about a fifth of them singletons. The CDR3 runs 14 residues. V dropped 1 base and J dropped 4 bases, with 10 bases sitting between them. The germline gives CDR1 SGHRS, CDR2 YFSETQ. V usage is TRBV5-1 and J usage is TRBJ2-3; D is undetermined. The receptor was isolated from an older man in good health. Input material: blood. The CDR3 sequence is CASSLLRAADTQYF. The CDR3 bases are TGCGCCAGCAGCTTGCTACGGGCTGCAGATACGCAGTATTTT.